Detailed here is one T cell receptor beta chain. Antigen unknown. These data are taken from a study of shared clonotypes between healthy human individuals. Whole-study context: Each donor had three CD4 naive, three CD4 memory, two CD8 naive and one CD8 memory plate. Study-level findings and limits: Generation of non-shared clonotypes was less probable than generation of clonotypes shared by all four donors.

Measured with immunoSEQ multiplex PCR; TCRdb has only the in-frame clones, and not every one. In the table there are approximately 1,500,000 clones, around 95% of which are singletons. The source of this sequence is a man aged 30 to 45 in good health. The sequenced material came from naive CD4+ T cells sorted from blood. The subset is: CD45RA+ positively selected.

The CDR3 nucleotides read TGTGCCAGCAGCTTGAAGGGCGGATACTACGAGCAGTACTTC. Encoded protein: CASSLKGGYYEQYF. The chain couples TRBV5-4 to TRBJ2-7; D is ambiguous. Germline CDR1 SGHNT, CDR2 YYREEE (reference sequence). V was cut by 1 base and J by 3 bases, with 11 bases left in between. This CDR3 spans 14 amino acids.